The source of this T cell receptor (beta chain) is a study of T cell responses to AZD1222 COVID-19 vaccine. Findings and caveats of the study: In all cases, repertoires were sampled only after the peak T cell response. Of spike-specific TCRs, nearly half reportedly target regions left unmutated in variants. Seropositivity was recorded at baseline in only 6 or 7 AZD1222 recipients. Donors skewed white British and female; clonal diversity was possibly underestimated.

As to this clone: Its antigen remains unidentified.

The V gene end was trimmed by 4 bases and the J gene end by 4 bases; junction bases not matched to a gene: 10. The germline V gene encodes CDR1 SGHRS and CDR2 YFSETQ. This CDR3 region has 15 residues. Using immunoSEQ multiplex PCR, the repertoire was profiled, and TCRdb retains in-frame clones only, with some absent. Here the sample spans 120,000 to 150,000 clones, more than 75% being singletons. Specimen: peripheral blood, collected on day 0 of MenACWY control vaccination. The clonotype originates from an adult in good health. The chain couples TRBV5-1 to TRBJ2-7, with 8 bases that match TRBD1. The CDR3: CASSVAGGGGYEQYF. CDR3 DNA sequence: TGCGCCAGCAGCGTGGCAGGGGGCGGAGGGTACGAGCAGTACTTC. Variable domain in full (rest from reference TRBV5-1 and TRBJ2-7): KAGVTQTPRYLIKTRGQQVTLSCSPISGHRSVSWYQQTPGQGLQFLFEYFSETQRNKGNFPGRFSGRQFSNSRSEMNVSTLELGDSALYLCASSVAGGGGYEQYFGPGTRLTVT.